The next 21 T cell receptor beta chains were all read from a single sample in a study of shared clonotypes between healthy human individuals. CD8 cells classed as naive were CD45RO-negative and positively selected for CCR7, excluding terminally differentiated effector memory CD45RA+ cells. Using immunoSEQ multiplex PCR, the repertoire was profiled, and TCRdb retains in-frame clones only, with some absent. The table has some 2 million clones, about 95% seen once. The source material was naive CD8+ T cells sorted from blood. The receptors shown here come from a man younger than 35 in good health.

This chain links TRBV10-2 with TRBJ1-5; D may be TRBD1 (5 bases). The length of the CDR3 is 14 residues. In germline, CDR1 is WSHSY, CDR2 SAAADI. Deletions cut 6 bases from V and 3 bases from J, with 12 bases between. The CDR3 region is CASRQGIFNQPQHF. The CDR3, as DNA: TGCGCCAGCAGGCAGGGAATCTTCAATCAGCCCCAGCATTTT.

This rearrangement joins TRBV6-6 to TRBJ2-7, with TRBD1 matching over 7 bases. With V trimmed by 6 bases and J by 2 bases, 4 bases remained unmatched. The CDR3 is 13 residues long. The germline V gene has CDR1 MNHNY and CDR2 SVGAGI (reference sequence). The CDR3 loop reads CASRDRPAYEQYF. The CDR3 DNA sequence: TGTGCCAGCAGGGACAGGCCAGCCTACGAGCAGTACTTC.

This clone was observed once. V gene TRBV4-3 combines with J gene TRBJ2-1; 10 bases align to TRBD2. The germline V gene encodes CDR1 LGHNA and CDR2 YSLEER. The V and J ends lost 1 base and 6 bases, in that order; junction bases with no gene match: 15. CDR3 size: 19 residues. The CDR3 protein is CASSQGGFHLAGEINEQFF. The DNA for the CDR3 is TGCGCCAGCAGCCAAGGGGGCTTCCATCTAGCGGGAGAGATCAATGAGCAGTTCTTC.

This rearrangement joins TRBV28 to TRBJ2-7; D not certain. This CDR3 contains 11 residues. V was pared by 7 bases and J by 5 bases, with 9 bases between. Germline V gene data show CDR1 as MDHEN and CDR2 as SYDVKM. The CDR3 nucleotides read TGTGCCAGCAACTACGGCAACGAGCAGTACTTC. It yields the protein CASNYGNEQYF. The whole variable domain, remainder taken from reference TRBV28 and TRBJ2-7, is DVKVTQSSRYLVKRTGEKVFLECVQDMDHENMFWYRQDPGLGLRLIYFSYDVKMKEKGDIPEGYSVSREKKERFSLILESASTNQTSMYLCASNYGNEQYFGPGTRLTVT.

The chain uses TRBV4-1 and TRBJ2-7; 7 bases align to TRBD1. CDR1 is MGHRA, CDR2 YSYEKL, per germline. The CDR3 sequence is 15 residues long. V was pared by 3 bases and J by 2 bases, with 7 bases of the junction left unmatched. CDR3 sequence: CASSQNLGTAYEQYF. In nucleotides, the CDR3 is TGCGCCAGCAGCCAGAATTTGGGGACAGCCTACGAGCAGTACTTC.

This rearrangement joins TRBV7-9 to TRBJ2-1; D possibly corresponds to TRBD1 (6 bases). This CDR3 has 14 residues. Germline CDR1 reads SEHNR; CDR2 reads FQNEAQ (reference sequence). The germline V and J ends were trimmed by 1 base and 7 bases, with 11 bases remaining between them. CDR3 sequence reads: CASSLGGGWNEQFF. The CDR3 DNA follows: TGTGCCAGCAGCTTAGGAGGGGGATGGAATGAGCAGTTCTTC.

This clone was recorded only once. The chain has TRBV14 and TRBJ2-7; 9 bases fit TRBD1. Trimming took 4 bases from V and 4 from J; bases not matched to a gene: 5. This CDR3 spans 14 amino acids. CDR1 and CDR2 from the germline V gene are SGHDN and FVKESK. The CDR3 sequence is CASSPVTGGYEQYF. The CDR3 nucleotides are TGTGCCAGCAGCCCGGTGACAGGGGGGTACGAGCAGTACTTC.

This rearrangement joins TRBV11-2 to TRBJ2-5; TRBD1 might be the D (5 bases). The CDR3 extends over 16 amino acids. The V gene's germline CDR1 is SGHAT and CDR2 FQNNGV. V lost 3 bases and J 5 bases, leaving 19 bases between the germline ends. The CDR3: CASSFGQGTGKETQYF. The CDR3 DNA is TGTGCCAGCAGCTTTGGTCAGGGCACTGGGAAGGAGACCCAGTACTTC.

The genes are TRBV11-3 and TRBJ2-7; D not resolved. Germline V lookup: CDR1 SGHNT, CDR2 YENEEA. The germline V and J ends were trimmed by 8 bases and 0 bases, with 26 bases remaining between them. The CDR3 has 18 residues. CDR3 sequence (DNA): TGTGCCAGCCTCGTCGTAGGGTGCCCGGGTCCCAACTCCTACGAGCAGTACTTC. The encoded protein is CASLVVGCPGPNSYEQYF.

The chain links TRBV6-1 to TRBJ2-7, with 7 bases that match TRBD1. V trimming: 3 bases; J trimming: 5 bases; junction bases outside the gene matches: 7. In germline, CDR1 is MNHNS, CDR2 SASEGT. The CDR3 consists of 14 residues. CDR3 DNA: TGTGCCAGCAGTGAGACAGGGCCCCAGCACGAGCAGTACTTC. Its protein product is CASSETGPQHEQYF.

This CDR3 reads CASSLERVTDTQYF. In DNA form, the CDR3 reads TGCGCCAGCAGCCTAGAGCGGGTCACAGATACGCAGTATTTT. The chain links TRBV4-1 to TRBJ2-3; D may be TRBD2 (6 bases). V shed 4 bases and J shed 2 bases, with 10 bases lying between them. The CDR3 runs to 14 residues. CDR1 is MGHRA and CDR2 is YSYEKL in the germline V gene.

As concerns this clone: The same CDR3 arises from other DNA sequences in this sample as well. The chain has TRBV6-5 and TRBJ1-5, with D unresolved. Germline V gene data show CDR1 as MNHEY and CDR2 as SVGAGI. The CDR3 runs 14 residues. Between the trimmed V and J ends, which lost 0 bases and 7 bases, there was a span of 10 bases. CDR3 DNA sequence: TGTGCCAGCAGTTACTCGGAGGGATACCAGCCCCAGCATTTT. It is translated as CASSYSEGYQPQHF.

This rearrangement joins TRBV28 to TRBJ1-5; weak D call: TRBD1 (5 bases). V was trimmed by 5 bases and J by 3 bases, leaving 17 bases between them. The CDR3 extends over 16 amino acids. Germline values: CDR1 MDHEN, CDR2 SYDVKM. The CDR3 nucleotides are TGTGCCAGCAGTGGATTAACCGGGACCGCCAATCAGCCCCAGCATTTT. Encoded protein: CASSGLTGTANQPQHF.

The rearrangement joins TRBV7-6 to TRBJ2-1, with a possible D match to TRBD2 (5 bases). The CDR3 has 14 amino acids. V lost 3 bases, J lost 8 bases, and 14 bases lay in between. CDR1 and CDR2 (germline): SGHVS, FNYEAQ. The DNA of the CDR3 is TGTGCCAGCAGCTTGGGCGGGCCGGTCGATGAGCAGTTCTTC. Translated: CASSLGGPVDEQFF.

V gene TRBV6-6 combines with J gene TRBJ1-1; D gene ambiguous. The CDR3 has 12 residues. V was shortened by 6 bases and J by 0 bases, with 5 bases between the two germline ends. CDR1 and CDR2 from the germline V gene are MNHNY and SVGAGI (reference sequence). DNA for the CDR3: TGTGCCAGCAGGGACCTGAACACTGAAGCTTTCTTT. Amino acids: CASRDLNTEAFF.

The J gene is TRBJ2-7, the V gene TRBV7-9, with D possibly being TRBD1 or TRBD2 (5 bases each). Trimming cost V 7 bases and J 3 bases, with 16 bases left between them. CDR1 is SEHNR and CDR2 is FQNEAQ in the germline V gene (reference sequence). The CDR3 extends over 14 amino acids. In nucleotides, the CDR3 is TGTGCCAGCACCGCCATGGGGGTTGGCTACGAGCAGTACTTC. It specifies CASTAMGVGYEQYF.

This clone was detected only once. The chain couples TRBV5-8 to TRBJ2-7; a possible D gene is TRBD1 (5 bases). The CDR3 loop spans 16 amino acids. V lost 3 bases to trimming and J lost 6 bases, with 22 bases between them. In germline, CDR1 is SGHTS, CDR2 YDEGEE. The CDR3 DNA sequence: TGTGCCAGCAGCTCCGACAGCGTCTTTCCCTACGGCGAGCAGTACTTC. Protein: CASSSDSVFPYGEQYF.

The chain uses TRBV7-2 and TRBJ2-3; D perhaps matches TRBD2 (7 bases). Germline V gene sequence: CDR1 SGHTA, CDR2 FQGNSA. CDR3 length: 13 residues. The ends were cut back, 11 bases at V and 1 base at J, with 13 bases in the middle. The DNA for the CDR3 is TGTGCCGGGGGGGCTAGCGGCACAGATACGCAGTATTTT. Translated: CAGGASGTDTQYF.

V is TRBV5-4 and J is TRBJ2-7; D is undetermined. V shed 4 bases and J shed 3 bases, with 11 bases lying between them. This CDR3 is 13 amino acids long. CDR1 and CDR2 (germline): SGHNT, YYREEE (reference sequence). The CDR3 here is CASSPNPGYEQYF. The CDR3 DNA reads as TGTGCCAGCAGCCCGAACCCGGGCTACGAGCAGTACTTC.

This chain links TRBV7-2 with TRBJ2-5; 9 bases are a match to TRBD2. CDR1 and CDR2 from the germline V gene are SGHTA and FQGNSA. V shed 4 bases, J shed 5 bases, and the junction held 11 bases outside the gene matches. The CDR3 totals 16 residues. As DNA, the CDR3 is TGTGCCAGCAGCTATCCGGGTAGCGGGAGAGAGGAGACCCAGTACTTC. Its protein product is CASSYPGSGREETQYF.

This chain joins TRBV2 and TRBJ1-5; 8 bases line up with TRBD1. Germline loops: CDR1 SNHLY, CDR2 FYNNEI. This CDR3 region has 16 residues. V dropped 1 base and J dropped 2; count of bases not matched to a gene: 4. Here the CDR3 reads CASSEDQGAGNQPQHF. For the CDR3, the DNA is TGTGCCAGCAGTGAAGACCAGGGGGCTGGCAATCAGCCCCAGCATTTT. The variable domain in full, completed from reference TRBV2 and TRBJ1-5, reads EPEVTQTPSHQVTQMGQEVILRCVPISNHLYFYWYRQILGQKVEFLVSFYNNEISEKSEIFDDQFSVERPDGSNFTLKIRSTKLEDSAMYFCASSEDQGAGNQPQHFGDGTRLSIL.